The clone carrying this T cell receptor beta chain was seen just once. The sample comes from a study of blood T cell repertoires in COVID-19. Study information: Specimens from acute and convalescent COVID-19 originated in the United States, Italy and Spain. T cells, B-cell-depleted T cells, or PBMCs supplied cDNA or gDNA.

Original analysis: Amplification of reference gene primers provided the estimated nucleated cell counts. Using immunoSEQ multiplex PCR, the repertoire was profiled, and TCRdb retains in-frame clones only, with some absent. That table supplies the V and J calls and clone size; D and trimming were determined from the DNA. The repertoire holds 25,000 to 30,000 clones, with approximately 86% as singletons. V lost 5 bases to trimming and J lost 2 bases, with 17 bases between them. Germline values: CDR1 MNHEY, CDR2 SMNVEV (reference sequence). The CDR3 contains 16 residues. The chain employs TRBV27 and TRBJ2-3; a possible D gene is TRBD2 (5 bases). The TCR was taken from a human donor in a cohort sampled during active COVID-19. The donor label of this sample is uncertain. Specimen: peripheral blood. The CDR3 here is CASSPRGRANTDTQYF. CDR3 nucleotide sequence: TGTGCCAGCAGTCCCCGAGGGCGAGCGAACACAGATACGCAGTATTTT.